This TCR beta chain was captured by sequencing in a study of cytomegalovirus exposure and HLA in healthy donors. From germline, CDR1 is MGHDK and CDR2 SYGVNS. The CDR3 contains 15 residues. Unmatched junction bases numbered 6, after V lost 5 bases and J lost 6 bases. PCR primers comprised 60 Vbeta and 13 Jbeta primers. In the original analysis: Later work found 80 million or so unique TCR beta chains, with 10 million to 14 million shared. Clones were read by immunoSEQ multiplex PCR, and TCRdb kept only the in-frame ones, dropping some. The V and J calls and clone size come from that table; D and trimming were worked out from the DNA. The profile shows approximately 130,000 clones, more than 75% of them singletons. With respect to this clone: The target antigen is unknown.

Study results and limitations: Judged likely to be a sequencing artifact was a cluster of highly shared sequence variants. Most TCR sequences were seen very rarely across donors, but some public TCRs occurred in many. Presence/absence analyses rested on an assumption that sequencing depth was roughly uniform across donors.

The chain uses TRBV25-1 and TRBJ1-4; 10 bases are a match to TRBD1. The TCR originated in a woman in her forties or fifties in good health and CMV-seropositive. The sample was PBMCs. CDR3 protein: CASSRPGQGYEKLFF. Here the CDR3 DNA reads TGTGCCAGCAGTAGACCGGGACAGGGGTATGAAAAACTGTTTTTT.